The 20 T cell receptor beta chains given below trace back to one sample, sequenced in a study of shared clonotypes between healthy human individuals. Measured with immunoSEQ multiplex PCR; TCRdb has only the in-frame clones, and not every one. The data contain about 2.1 million clones, 80% to 95% of them singletons. In the naive CD8 group, cells lacked CD45RO and were positively selected for CCR7, so terminally differentiated effector memory CD45RA+ cells were left out. Sequencing used naive CD8+ T cells from PBMCs. The receptors were gathered from a man younger than 30 in good health. Some clones in this sample may be carry-over from other donors' samples.

The chain recombines TRBV4-1 with TRBJ1-2; D ambiguous. The V end was cut by 0 bases, the J end by 3 bases, with 14 bases between. Germline V gives CDR1 MGHRA, CDR2 YSYEKL. The CDR3 has 16 amino acids. The CDR3 bases are TGCGCCAGCAGCCAAGATCGGGCAGCCAGAGACTATGGCTACACCTTC. Translation: CASSQDRAARDYGYTF.

The chain couples TRBV28 to TRBJ1-5; no clear D. The CDR3 is made up of 15 amino acids. V was pared by 6 bases and J by 0 bases, with 12 bases between. Germline CDR1 and CDR2: MDHEN and SYDVKM. CDR3 DNA: TGTGCCAGCAGCCCACCCTGGGTTAGCAATCAGCCCCAGCATTTT. Translation: CASSPPWVSNQPQHF.

This chain joins TRBV4-2 and TRBJ1-2, with 8 bases matching TRBD1. The V segment lost 3 bases and the J segment 5 bases; nucleotides outside the gene matches: 11. There are 16 residues in the CDR3. The germline V gene encodes CDR1 LGHNA and CDR2 YNFKEQ. This CDR3 reads CASSQEHRGRGYGYTF. CDR3 DNA: TGTGCCAGCAGCCAGGAACACAGGGGGAGAGGTTATGGCTACACCTTC.

This clone occurred once. The gene calls are TRBV7-9 and TRBJ2-7; tentative D call: TRBD1 (5 bases). Trimming pared 5 bases from V and 3 bases from J, leaving 8 bases between. CDR1 and CDR2 (germline): SEHNR, FQNEAQ (reference sequence). The CDR3 runs 12 residues. CDR3 amino acids: CASSHQGYEQYF. The CDR3 coding sequence is TGTGCCAGCAGCCACCAGGGCTACGAGCAGTACTTC.

This clone was seen only once. V and J are TRBV5-6 and TRBJ2-5; TRBD2 matches at 7 bases. CDR3 length equals 15 residues. Looked up from germline, CDR1 is SGHDT and CDR2 is YYEEEE. With V trimmed by 4 bases and J by 1 base, 7 bases remained unmatched. The CDR3 nucleotides are TGTGCCAGCAGCACTCCTCCTAGCGGCCAAGAGACCCAGTACTTC. Residues: CASSTPPSGQETQYF.

The chain is built from TRBV5-1 and TRBJ2-7; TRBD1 might be the D (5 bases). V gave up 4 bases and J gave up 4 bases, with 12 bases separating them. Per germline, CDR1 SGHRS and CDR2 YFSETQ. The CDR3 contains 13 residues. In DNA form, the CDR3 reads TGCGCCAGCAGCGGGGCAGTGGGTTACGAGCAGTACTTC. Translated, it gives CASSGAVGYEQYF.

This clone was seen a handful of times. The genes are TRBV6-5 and TRBJ2-7, with D perhaps TRBD2 (5 bases). Trimming shortened V by 2 bases and J by 2 bases, and 7 bases separated the two germline ends. Per germline, CDR1 MNHEY and CDR2 SVGAGI. This CDR3 is built from 13 residues. CDR3 in DNA: TGTGCCAGCAGTTACGGGGAGACCTACGAGCAGTACTTC. Translated, it gives CASSYGETYEQYF.

This chain joins TRBV5-4 and TRBJ1-1; perhaps TRBD1 as D (6 bases). CDR1 and CDR2 from the germline V gene are SGHNT and YYREEE (reference sequence). V shed 4 bases and J shed 1 base, with 11 bases lying between them. The CDR3 is 14 amino acids. The CDR3 sequence is CASSTHRANTEAFF. CDR3 DNA: TGTGCCAGCAGCACCCACAGGGCGAACACTGAAGCTTTCTTT.

J is TRBJ2-1 and V is TRBV4-3; TRBD2 might be the D (6 bases). V shed 2 bases and J shed 7 bases, with 15 bases lying between them. The CDR3 has 15 residues. CDR1 is LGHNA and CDR2 is YSLEER in the germline V gene. The CDR3 coding sequence is TGCGCCAGCAGCCAAACTAGCTGGGGTGGGAATGAGCAGTTCTTC. The encoded protein is CASSQTSWGGNEQFF.

The chain is built from TRBV9 and TRBJ2-1; 9 bases match TRBD2. The CDR3 is 15 residues long. Germline trimming cut 2 bases from V and 7 bases from J; bases unmatched to any gene: 7. CDR1 is SGDLS, CDR2 YYNGEE, per germline. The CDR3 loop reads CASSVYGSGSNEQFF. The DNA of the CDR3 is TGTGCCAGCAGCGTTTATGGTAGCGGGAGTAATGAGCAGTTCTTC.

The V gene is TRBV5-1, the J gene TRBJ2-5; 12 nucleotides agree with TRBD2. This CDR3 has 15 residues. Trimming at V came to 4 bases and at J to 3 bases, leaving 4 bases not matched to a gene. Germline CDR1 reads SGHRS; CDR2 reads YFSETQ. CDR3 loop: CASSTWTSGKETQYF. As DNA, the CDR3 is TGCGCCAGCAGCACGTGGACTAGCGGGAAAGAGACCCAGTACTTC. Together with reference TRBV5-1 and TRBJ2-5, the CDR3 gives the full variable domain: KAGVTQTPRYLIKTRGQQVTLSCSPISGHRSVSWYQQTPGQGLQFLFEYFSETQRNKGNFPGRFSGRQFSNSRSEMNVSTLELGDSALYLCASSTWTSGKETQYFGPGTRLLVL.

This chain connects TRBV30 to TRBJ1-2; D is uncertain. V lost 5 bases and J 4 bases, leaving 20 bases between the germline ends. The CDR3 loop spans 15 amino acids. Germline V lookup: CDR1 GTSNPN, CDR2 SVGIG (reference sequence). CDR3 coding DNA: TGTGCCTGGTTTCCCTGGGAGGAAGGCCCCTATGGCTACACCTTC. Amino acid sequence: CAWFPWEEGPYGYTF.

V and J are TRBV28 and TRBJ2-1, with 8 positions matching TRBD2. The CDR3 runs to 17 residues. CDR1 is MDHEN and CDR2 is SYDVKM in the germline V gene. Losses at the gene ends were 7 bases for V and 12 bases for J; bases not matched to a gene: 23. The CDR3 sequence is CASNPRAPGLEGLGQFF. The CDR3 region has the DNA TGTGCCAGCAACCCCCGGGCGCCGGGACTAGAGGGGTTAGGGCAGTTCTTC.

Concerning this clone: The same CDR3 can be traced to other DNA sequences in this sample. The chain combines TRBV7-9 with TRBJ2-7, with D possibly matching TRBD1 (6 bases). V was cut by 3 bases and J by 4 bases, with 7 bases left in between. Looked up from germline, CDR1 is SEHNR and CDR2 is FQNEAQ (reference sequence). The CDR3 spans 12 residues. The CDR3 DNA reads as TGTGCCAGCAGCTTGGGGACATACGAGCAGTACTTC. As protein: CASSLGTYEQYF. The full variable domain, in which reference TRBV7-9 and TRBJ2-7 provide the parts outside the CDR3, is DTGVSQNPRHKITKRGQNVTFRCDPISEHNRLYWYRQTLGQGPEFLTYFQNEAQLEKSRLLSDRFSAERPKGSFSTLEIQRTEQGDSAMYLCASSLGTYEQYFGPGTRLTVT.

The chain joins TRBV10-1 to TRBJ1-1; no firm D call. V was trimmed by 6 bases and J by 1 base, leaving 15 bases between them. This CDR3 has 15 residues. Germline V gene data show CDR1 as WNHNN and CDR2 as SYGVQD (reference sequence). This CDR3 reads CASSPFEDPNTEAFF. As DNA, the CDR3 is TGCGCCAGCAGCCCGTTTGAGGACCCGAACACTGAAGCTTTCTTT.

This sequence joins TRBV2 and TRBJ2-3; D gene unclear. Trimming removed 6 bases from V and 1 base from J, with 14 bases in between. The germline V gene encodes CDR1 SNHLY and CDR2 FYNNEI. The CDR3 has 15 residues. This CDR3 is CASRAAHTGTDTQYF. DNA of the CDR3: TGTGCCAGCAGGGCCGCCCACACTGGCACAGATACGCAGTATTTT.

In DNA form, the CDR3 reads TGTGCCAGCAGTTTATCTCGGCAGGGACTGGCTTTCTTT. Translating it yields CASSLSRQGLAFF. The chain recombines TRBV27 with TRBJ1-1; possible D gene TRBD1, 5 bases. The CDR3 contains 13 residues. Trimming removed 0 bases at V and 11 bases at J, with 13 bases between. CDR1 is MNHEY and CDR2 is SMNVEV in the germline V gene (reference sequence).

The CDR3 sequence is CASSVGGQGHYGYTF. The CDR3 DNA is TGTGCCAGCAGCGTAGGGGGACAGGGACACTATGGCTACACCTTC. V and J are TRBV9 and TRBJ1-2, with 9 bases aligning to TRBD1. The V segment lost 0 bases and the J segment 3 bases; nucleotides outside the gene matches: 3. The CDR3 is 15 residues long. Germline V gives CDR1 SGDLS, CDR2 YYNGEE.

The chain joins TRBV10-3 to TRBJ1-2; D remains ambiguous. Per germline, CDR1 ENHRY and CDR2 SYGVKD. The CDR3 length is 14 residues. Trimming removed 10 bases from V and 4 bases from J, with 19 bases in between. The CDR3 is CASRSRGEGYGYTF. In DNA form, the CDR3 reads TGTGCCAGCCGATCCCGGGGAGAGGGCTATGGCTACACCTTC.

J is TRBJ2-3 and V is TRBV29-1; no clear D gene. CDR1 is SQVTM and CDR2 is ANQGSEA in the germline V gene. The CDR3 totals 11 residues. Trimming left V 2 bases short and J 5 bases short, with 5 bases between. For the CDR3, the DNA is TGCAGCGTTGAAAGGATAGATACGCAGTATTTT. Amino acid sequence: CSVERIDTQYF.